The T cell receptor (beta chain) described here comes from a study of sequential checkpoint blockade in melanoma. Germline CDR1 is LNHDA and CDR2 is SQIVND (reference sequence). The CDR3 consists of 12 residues. V was trimmed by 5 bases and J by 6 bases, leaving 10 bases between them. Profiling relied on immunoSEQ multiplex PCR, and the TCRdb table lists in-frame clones only, not all of them. The repertoire holds about 4,700 clones, with 75% as singletons. Regarding treatment: randomized to nivolumab then ipilimumab (arm A) or the reverse (arm B). This chain joins TRBV19 and TRBJ1-1, with TRBD1 as a possible D gene (5 bases). The receptor was derived from a human patient with melanoma. Some clones in this sample may be carry-over from other donors' samples. Sequences were derived from CD8+ T cells sorted from blood (inferred from file names), sampled from a patient given nivolumab and ipilimumab in sequence. The CDR3 nucleotides are TGTGCCAGTAGTTTCAGGGTCTCTGAAGCTTTCTTT. Protein: CASSFRVSEAFF.